Listed below are T cell receptor beta chains from one sample, sequenced in a study of T-cell memory formation after mild COVID-19. TCRdb redid the calling of the 5' RACE reads with MiXCR, one entry per CDR3 protein. The sample records approximately 270,000 distinct CDR3 sequences, 15% to 20% being singletons. The sample was PBMCs or a T cell subset sorted from them (not recorded which). The source of these receptors is a man aged 18 to 30 who had mild COVID-19 (a few samples of this study predate the infection). Cell type and time point are not known. Both conserved end residues are part of each CDR3. The D gene is left open where the match is weak. For some rows the clone size is stated as once, few or many, or as a class when expanded; others skip it.

j_call | cdr3_length | v_call | d_call | clone_size | cdr3_nt | cdr3_aa
TRBJ2-2 | 13 | TRBV5-1 | NA | NA | TGCGCCAGCAGCTCCAGTCACACCGGGGAGCTGTTTTTT | CASSSSHTGELFF
TRBJ2-3 | 15 | TRBV6-5 | NA | NA | TGTGCCAGCAGTTACGTCGGGGGCCCCACAGATACGCAGTATTTT | CASSYVGGPTDTQYF
TRBJ2-1 | 15 | TRBV3-1 | TRBD2 | many | TGTGCCAGCAGCCCGGCTAGCGGGGGGGCCAATGAGCAGTTCTTC | CASSPASGGANEQFF
TRBJ2-5 | 14 | TRBV7-2 | NA | NA | TGTGCCAGCAGCCCGCGGTGGAGTTGGGAGACCCAGTACTTC | CASSPRWSWETQYF
TRBJ1-5 | 16 | TRBV19 | NA | NA | TGTGCCAGTAGTAGCTGGGGGGGTCGGGGAGATCAGCCCCAGCATTTT | CASSSWGGRGDQPQHF
TRBJ2-5 | 14 | TRBV12-3/TRBV12-4 | TRBD1 | NA | TGTGCCAGCAGCCTTGACAGGGGGCGCGGGACCCAGTACTTC | CASSLDRGRGTQYF
TRBJ2-7 | 14 | TRBV6-5 | NA | NA | TGTGCCAGCAGCCTGCTCTCGGGTGGTTACGAGCAGTACTTC | CASSLLSGGYEQYF
TRBJ2-7 | 13 | TRBV7-2 | NA | few | TGTGCCAGCAGCTTAGTCGAGGGCTACGAGCAGTACTTC | CASSLVEGYEQYF
TRBJ1-2 | 14 | TRBV6-1 | NA | NA | TGTGCCAGCAGTGAACTGGGGGGCAACTATGGCTACACCTTC | CASSELGGNYGYTF
TRBJ1-3 | 15 | TRBV10-3 | NA | few | TGTGCCATCAGTGACGCCCACTCAAGCGGCGACACCATATATTTT | CAISDAHSSGDTIYF
TRBJ2-5 | 13 | TRBV6-2/TRBV6-3 | NA | NA | TGTGCCAGCAGTCACGCGTACCAAGAGACCCAGTACTTC | CASSHAYQETQYF
TRBJ1-6 | 15 | TRBV7-8 | NA | NA | TGTGCCAGCAGCGAAACCGGACAAGTGCGTTCACCCCTCCACTTT | CASSETGQVRSPLHF
TRBJ2-3 | 15 | TRBV5-4 | TRBD1 | NA | TGTGCCAGCAGCTTGGGGCAGGGGGCCGCAGATACGCAGTATTTT | CASSLGQGAADTQYF
TRBJ2-1 | 14 | TRBV5-6 | NA | few | TGTGCCAGCAGCTCGGCCCTCGACCCTCATGAGCAGTTCTTC | CASSSALDPHEQFF
TRBJ1-5 | 14 | TRBV12-3/TRBV12-4 | TRBD1 | NA | TGTGCCAGCAGGGGGACAGGAGACAATCAGCCCCAGCATTTT | CASRGTGDNQPQHF
TRBJ2-5 | 13 | TRBV4-1 | NA | NA | TGCGCCAGCAGCACCCGGACTGGAGAGACCCAGTACTTC | CASSTRTGETQYF
TRBJ1-2 | 15 | TRBV20-1 | TRBD1 | few | TGCAGTGCCCTCCCCGGACAGGTCTTGGGGTATGGCTACACCTTC | CSALPGQVLGYGYTF
TRBJ1-2 | 13 | TRBV6-5 | NA | NA | TGTGCCAGCAGTACGGCGGGGGGGCGCGGCTACACCTTC | CASSTAGGRGYTF
TRBJ2-5 | 16 | TRBV4-1 | TRBD2 | few | TGCGCCAGCAGCCAAGAGTTACGGGGGGGGCAAGAGACCCAGTACTTC | CASSQELRGGQETQYF
TRBJ1-4 | 17 | TRBV5-6 | TRBD1 | NA | TGTGCCAGCAGCTTGGGACAGGGCCATAGTCGGTATGAAAAACTGTTTTTT | CASSLGQGHSRYEKLFF
TRBJ2-7 | 14 | TRBV4-1 | NA | few | TGCGCCAGCAGCTCAAATGGGGGGGCGGTCGAGCAGTACTTC | CASSSNGGAVEQYF
TRBJ2-1 | 14 | TRBV29-1 | TRBD1 | NA | TGCAGCGTTGAGGACAGGGGGCGCGGGAATGAGCAGTTCTTC | CSVEDRGRGNEQFF
TRBJ2-3 | 12 | TRBV2 | NA | few | TGTGCCAGCAGTTGGACAGTGAATACGCAGTATTTT | CASSWTVNTQYF
TRBJ2-5 | 13 | TRBV18 | NA | NA | TGTGCCAGCTCACCACCGATGGAAGAGACCCAGTACTTC | CASSPPMEETQYF
TRBJ2-5 | 15 | TRBV27 | TRBD2 | NA | TGTGCCAGCAGATCATGGGTAGCGGGGGAAGAGACCCAGTACTTC | CASRSWVAGEETQYF
TRBJ2-1 | 16 | TRBV7-9 | TRBD2 | NA | TGTGCCAGCAGCCCAGATGTGGGACTAGCGGGGGTTGAGCAGTTCTTC | CASSPDVGLAGVEQFF
TRBJ2-5 | 17 | TRBV9 | TRBD2 | few | TGTGCCAGCAGCCCCCGCTCCTCCAGCGGGGGCGCCGAGACCCAGTACTTC | CASSPRSSSGGAETQYF
TRBJ1-5 | 16 | TRBV6-1 | TRBD1 | few | TGTGCCAGCAGTGCAGACCCAGGGGGAAGCAATCAGCCCCAGCATTTT | CASSADPGGSNQPQHF
TRBJ2-1 | 18 | TRBV7-9 | NA | NA | TGTGCCAGCAGCTTAGGTATAGGGGATCGGGACTCCTACAATGAGCAGTTCTTC | CASSLGIGDRDSYNEQFF
TRBJ2-7 | 15 | TRBV7-2 | NA | many | TGTGCCAGCAGCCCCAAGTCTCGGCAGGGAAGCGAGCAGTACTTC | CASSPKSRQGSEQYF